The present entry profiles one T cell receptor (beta chain) with its context. Its antigen is unidentified. Data came from immunoSEQ multiplex PCR; TCRdb stores just in-frame clones and leaves some out. The sample has 20,000 to 25,000 clones, roughly 94% seen once. This sample was included in a study of graft-versus-host responses after intestinal transplantation. General study results and limits: Recipient marrow held GvH clones, some first seen in ileum or blood.

Germline CDR1 reads SGHKS; CDR2 reads YYEKEE (reference sequence). J was trimmed by 8 bases and V by 5 bases; bases with no gene match: 13. CDR3 size: 15 residues. The V and J genes are TRBV5-5 and TRBJ1-2; 9 bases are shared with TRBD1. This TCR was sampled from a human patient who received an intestinal transplant, so some T cells may come from the graft donor. The source material was PBMCs, sampled 156 days after intestinal transplant. The CDR3, as DNA: TGTGCCAGCAGATCATTTGATACAGGGGGCATGGGCTACACCTTC. Translated: CASRSFDTGGMGYTF. The full variable domain, with the rest looked up from reference TRBV5-5 and TRBJ1-2, is DAGVTQSPTHLIKTRGQQVTLRCSPISGHKSVSWYQQVLGQGPQFIFQYYEKEERGRGNFPDRFSARQFPNYSSELNVNALLLGDSALYLCASRSFDTGGMGYTFGSGTRLTVV.